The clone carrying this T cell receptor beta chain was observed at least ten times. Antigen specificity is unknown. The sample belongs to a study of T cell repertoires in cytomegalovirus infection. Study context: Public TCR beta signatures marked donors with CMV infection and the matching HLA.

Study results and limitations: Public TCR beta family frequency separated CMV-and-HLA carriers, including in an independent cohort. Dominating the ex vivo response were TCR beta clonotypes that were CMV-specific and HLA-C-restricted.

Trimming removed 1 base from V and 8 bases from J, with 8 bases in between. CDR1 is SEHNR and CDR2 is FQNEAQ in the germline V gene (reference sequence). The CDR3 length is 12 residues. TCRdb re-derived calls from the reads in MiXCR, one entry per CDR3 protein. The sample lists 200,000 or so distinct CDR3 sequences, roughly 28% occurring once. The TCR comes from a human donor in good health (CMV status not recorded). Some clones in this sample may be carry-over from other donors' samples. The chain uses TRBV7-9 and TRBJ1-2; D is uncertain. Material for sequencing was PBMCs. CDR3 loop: CASSLEPSGYTF. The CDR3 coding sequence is TGTGCCAGCAGCTTAGAGCCAAGCGGCTACACCTTC.